This T cell receptor (beta chain) appears in the sequencing data of a study of cytomegalovirus exposure and HLA in healthy donors. Study outcomes and limitations: A few of the chains that were CMV-associated were confirmed in vitro to be specific for CMV antigens. Earlier analysis found most TCR beta V segments productive about 87% or about 30% of the time. Some 16,000 TCR beta sequences were associated with HLA alleles at 0.05 false discovery rate in a later analysis.

Concerning this clone itself: Antigen specificity is unknown.

Losses at the gene ends were 5 bases for V and 2 bases for J; bases not matched to a gene: 6. This CDR3 is built from 15 residues. Germline CDR1 is SEHNR and CDR2 is FQNEAQ (reference sequence). Amplification used 60 Vbeta primers and 13 Jbeta primers. Method: immunoSEQ multiplex PCR; TCRdb's copy keeps in-frame clones and lacks some. In the table there are 100,000 to 150,000 clones, 78% of which are singletons. This chain uses TRBV7-9 with TRBJ2-7, with 10 bases identical to TRBD2. The sample consisted of PBMCs. The clonotype was recovered from a woman younger than 35 in good health and CMV-seronegative. This chain's CDR3 is CASSPGLAPAYEQYF. For the CDR3, the DNA is TGTGCCAGCAGCCCGGGACTAGCGCCAGCCTACGAGCAGTACTTC.